This T cell receptor beta chain comes out of a study of blood T cells in healthy people across ages. For the study at large: Capture via template switching afforded approximately one barcoded beta molecule per two T cells.

The germline V gene has CDR1 SGHNT and CDR2 YYREEE (reference sequence). Trimming took 4 bases from V and 5 from J, leaving 16 bases between them. CDR3 size: 16 residues. Next came a second PCR, run for roughly 6 to 11 cycles, which used a sample-barcoded 5' primer along with a J-beta primer mix. TCRdb redid the calling of the 5' RACE reads with MiXCR, one entry per CDR3 protein. Seen here are about 540,000 distinct CDR3 sequences, approximately 25% observed once, and the top ten hold around 10%. The same sample was also studied in work on T cells of mothers and their children.

The sample consisted of blood. The TCR comes from a boy aged 5 to 17 in good health. This chain joins TRBV5-4 and TRBJ1-6, with D possibly TRBD1 on 6 matching bases. The CDR3 reads CASSHGQTPNNSPLHF. In DNA, the CDR3 is TGTGCCAGCAGCCACGGACAGACCCCAAATAATTCACCCCTCCACTTT.